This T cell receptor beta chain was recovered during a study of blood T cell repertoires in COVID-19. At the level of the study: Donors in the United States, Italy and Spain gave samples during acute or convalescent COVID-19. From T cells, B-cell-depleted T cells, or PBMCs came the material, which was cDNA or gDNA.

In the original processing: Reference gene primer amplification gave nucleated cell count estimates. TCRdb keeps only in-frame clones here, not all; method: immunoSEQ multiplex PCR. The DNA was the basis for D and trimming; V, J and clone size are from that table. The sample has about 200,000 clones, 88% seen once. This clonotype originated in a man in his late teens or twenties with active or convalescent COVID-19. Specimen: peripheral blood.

Here the CDR3 reads CASSQDGTGTGGPTSYNEQFF. The CDR3 DNA reads TGCGCCAGCAGCCAAGACGGTACCGGGACAGGGGGACCGACGTCCTACAATGAGCAGTTCTTC. The chain combines TRBV4-1 with TRBJ2-1, with 11 bases fitting TRBD1. The CDR3 is 21 residues long. J gave up 1 base and V 0 bases, and 14 bases lay outside the gene matches. Germline-derived CDR1 and CDR2 are MGHRA and YSYEKL.